This T cell receptor beta chain was documented in a study of blood T cell repertoires in COVID-19. About the research overall: Spain, Italy and the United States supplied samples that represented acute and convalescent COVID-19.

The assay was immunoSEQ multiplex PCR, and TCRdb's table has in-frame clones only and misses some. This table has approximately 250,000 clones, approximately 80% appearing once. This CDR3 contains 11 residues. The V gene lost 4 bases and the J gene lost 6 bases, with 7 bases spanning the gap. Germline CDR1 reads DFQATT; CDR2 reads SNEGSKA (reference sequence). This TCR came from a man aged 35 to 55 who had recovered from COVID-19. The chain recombines TRBV20-1 with TRBJ2-1, with a tentative D call TRBD2 (5 bases). Sequencing was performed on peripheral blood. CDR3 residues: CSATSGNEQFF. CDR3 bases: TGCAGTGCTACCAGCGGCAATGAGCAGTTCTTC.